This T cell receptor (beta chain) was obtained from a study of CD8 T cells in ankylosing spondylitis. Quantitative 5'-RACE with molecular barcodes generated TCR beta libraries. TCRdb ran MiXCR on the 5' RACE reads and lists one entry per CDR3 protein. The table lists around 450,000 distinct CDR3 sequences, about 25% of them singletons. General study findings and limits: Reportedly, significant enrichment of disease-linked clones occurred in matched ankylosing spondylitis synovial fluid. In peripheral blood, disease-linked CD8+ clones occurred at relatively low frequencies. Typical of ankylosing spondylitis blood, it appeared, was a TCR beta motif of fewer than 10 highly homologous variants. Some of these motif variants have turned up before, in reports on reactive arthritis synovial fluid and blood.

There are 16 residues in the CDR3. The V and J ends lost 3 bases and 4 bases, in that order; junction bases with no gene match: 9. Germline V lookup: CDR1 DFQATT, CDR2 SNEGSKA (reference sequence). This clonotype showed up just a few times. Its specificity is unknown. The sequence was obtained from a male donor with ankylosing spondylitis. Sequenced input: blood, either unsorted or a sorted T cell fraction (not recorded which). The chain links TRBV20-1 to TRBJ2-3; 11 bases line up with TRBD2. The CDR3 DNA sequence: TGCAGTGCTAGTCCACGGACTAGCGGGCAGGCAGATACGCAGTATTTT. Encoded protein: CSASPRTSGQADTQYF.